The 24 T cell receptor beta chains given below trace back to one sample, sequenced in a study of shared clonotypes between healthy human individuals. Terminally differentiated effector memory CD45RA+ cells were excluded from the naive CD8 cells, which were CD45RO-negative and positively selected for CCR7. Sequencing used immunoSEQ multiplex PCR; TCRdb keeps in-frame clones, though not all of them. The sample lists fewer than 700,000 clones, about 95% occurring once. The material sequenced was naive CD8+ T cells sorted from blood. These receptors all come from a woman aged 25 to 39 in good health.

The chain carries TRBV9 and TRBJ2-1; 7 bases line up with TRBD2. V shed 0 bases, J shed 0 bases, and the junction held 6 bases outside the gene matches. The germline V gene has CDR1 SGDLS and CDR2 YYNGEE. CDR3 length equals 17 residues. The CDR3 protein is CASSVEWGGSSYNEQFF. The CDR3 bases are TGTGCCAGCAGCGTAGAGTGGGGCGGGAGCTCCTACAATGAGCAGTTCTTC.

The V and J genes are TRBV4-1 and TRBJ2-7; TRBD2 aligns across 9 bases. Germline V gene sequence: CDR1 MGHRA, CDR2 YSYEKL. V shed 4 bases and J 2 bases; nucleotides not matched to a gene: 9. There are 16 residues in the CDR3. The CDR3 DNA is TGCGCCAGCAGCCCCAATAGCGGGAGAATTGCCTACGAGCAGTACTTC. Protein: CASSPNSGRIAYEQYF.

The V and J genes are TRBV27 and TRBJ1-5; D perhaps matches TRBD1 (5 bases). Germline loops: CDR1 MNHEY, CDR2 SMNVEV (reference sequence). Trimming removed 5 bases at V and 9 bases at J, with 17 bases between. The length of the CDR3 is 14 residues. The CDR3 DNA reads TGTGCCAGCAGTCCCGACAGACCCCGGGGGCCCCAGCATTTT. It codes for CASSPDRPRGPQHF.

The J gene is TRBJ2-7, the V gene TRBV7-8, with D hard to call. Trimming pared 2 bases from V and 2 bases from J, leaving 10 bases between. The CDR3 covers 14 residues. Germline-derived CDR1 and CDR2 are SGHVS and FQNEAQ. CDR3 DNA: TGTGCCAGCAGCTTAACCCGGGTGGCCTACGAGCAGTACTTC. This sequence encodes CASSLTRVAYEQYF.

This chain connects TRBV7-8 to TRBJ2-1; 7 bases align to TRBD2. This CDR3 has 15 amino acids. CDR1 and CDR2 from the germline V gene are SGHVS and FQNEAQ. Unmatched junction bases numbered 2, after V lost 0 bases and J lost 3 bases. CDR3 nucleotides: TGTGCCAGCAGCTTAGCGGGAGGGGACTACAATGAGCAGTTCTTC. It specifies CASSLAGGDYNEQFF. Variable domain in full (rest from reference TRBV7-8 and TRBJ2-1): GAGVSQSPRYKVAKRGQDVALRCDPISGHVSLFWYQQALGQGPEFLTYFQNEAQLDKSGLPSDRFFAERPEGSVSTLKIQRTQQEDSAVYLCASSLAGGDYNEQFFGPGTRLTVL.

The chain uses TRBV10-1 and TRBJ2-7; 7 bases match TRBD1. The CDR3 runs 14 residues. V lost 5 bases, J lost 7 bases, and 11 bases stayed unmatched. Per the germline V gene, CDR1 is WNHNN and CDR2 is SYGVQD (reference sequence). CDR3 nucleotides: TGCGCCAGCAGTTTGGACAGGTCCTTAGGGGAGCAGTACTTC. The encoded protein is CASSLDRSLGEQYF.

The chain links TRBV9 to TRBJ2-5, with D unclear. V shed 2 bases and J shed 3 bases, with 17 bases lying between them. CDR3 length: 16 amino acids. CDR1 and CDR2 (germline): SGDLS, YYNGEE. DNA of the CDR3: TGTGCCAGCAGCGTGGCCCCCTTGGATGGCGAAGAGACCCAGTACTTC. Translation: CASSVAPLDGEETQYF.

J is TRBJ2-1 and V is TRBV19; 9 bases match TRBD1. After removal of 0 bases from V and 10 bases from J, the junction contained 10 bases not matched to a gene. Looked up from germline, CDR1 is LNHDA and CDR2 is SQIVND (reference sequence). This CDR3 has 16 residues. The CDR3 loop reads CASSIDLGTGSWEQFF. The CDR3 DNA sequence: TGTGCCAGTAGTATAGATCTTGGGACAGGGTCATGGGAGCAGTTCTTC.

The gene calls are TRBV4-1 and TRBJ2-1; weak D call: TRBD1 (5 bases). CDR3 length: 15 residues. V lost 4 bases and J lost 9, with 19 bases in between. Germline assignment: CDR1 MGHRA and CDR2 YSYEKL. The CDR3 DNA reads TGCGCCAGCAGCCCTCTAAAGGACACTTTTTTTGAGCAGTTCTTC. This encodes CASSPLKDTFFEQFF.

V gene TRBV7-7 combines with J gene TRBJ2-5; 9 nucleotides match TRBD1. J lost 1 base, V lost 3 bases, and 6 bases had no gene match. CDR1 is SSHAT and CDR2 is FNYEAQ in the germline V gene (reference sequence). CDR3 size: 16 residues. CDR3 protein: CASSLGQGGVQETQYF. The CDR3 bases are TGTGCCAGCAGCTTGGGACAGGGCGGGGTCCAAGAGACCCAGTACTTC.

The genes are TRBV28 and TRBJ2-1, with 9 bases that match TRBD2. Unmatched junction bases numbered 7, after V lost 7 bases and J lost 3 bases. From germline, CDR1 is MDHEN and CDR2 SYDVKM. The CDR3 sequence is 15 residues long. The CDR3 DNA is TGTGCCAGCATGCTTCGACTAGCGGACTACAATGAGCAGTTCTTC. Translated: CASMLRLADYNEQFF.

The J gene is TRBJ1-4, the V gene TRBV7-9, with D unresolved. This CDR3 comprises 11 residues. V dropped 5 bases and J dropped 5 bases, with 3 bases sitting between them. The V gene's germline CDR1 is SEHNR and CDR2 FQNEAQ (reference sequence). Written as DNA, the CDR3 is TGTGCCAGCAGCCAAAATGAAAAACTGTTTTTT. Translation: CASSQNEKLFF.

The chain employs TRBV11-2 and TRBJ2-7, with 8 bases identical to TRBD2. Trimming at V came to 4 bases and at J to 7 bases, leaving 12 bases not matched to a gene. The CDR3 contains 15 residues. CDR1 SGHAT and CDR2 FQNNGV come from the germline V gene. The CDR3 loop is CASSSRAGETGEQYF. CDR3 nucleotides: TGTGCCAGCAGCTCAAGAGCGGGAGAGACGGGAGAGCAGTACTTC.

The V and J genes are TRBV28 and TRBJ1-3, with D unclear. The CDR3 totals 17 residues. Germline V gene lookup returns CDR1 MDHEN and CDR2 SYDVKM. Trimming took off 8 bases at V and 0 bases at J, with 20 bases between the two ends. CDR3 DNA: TGTGCCAGCGCGTATACGGCTTTTTCTTTCTCTGGAAACACCATATATTTT. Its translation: CASAYTAFSFSGNTIYF.

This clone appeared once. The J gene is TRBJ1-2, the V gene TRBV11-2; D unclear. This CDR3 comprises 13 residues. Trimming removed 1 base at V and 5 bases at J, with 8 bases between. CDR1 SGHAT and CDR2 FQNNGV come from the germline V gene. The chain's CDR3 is CASSLGGEYGYTF. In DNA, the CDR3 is TGTGCCAGCAGCTTAGGGGGAGAGTATGGCTACACCTTC. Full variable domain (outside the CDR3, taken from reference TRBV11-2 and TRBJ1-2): EAGVAQSPRYKIIEKRQSVAFWCNPISGHATLYWYQQILGQGPKLLIQFQNNGVVDDSQLPKDRFSAERLKGVDSTLKIQPAKLEDSAVYLCASSLGGEYGYTFGSGTRLTVV.

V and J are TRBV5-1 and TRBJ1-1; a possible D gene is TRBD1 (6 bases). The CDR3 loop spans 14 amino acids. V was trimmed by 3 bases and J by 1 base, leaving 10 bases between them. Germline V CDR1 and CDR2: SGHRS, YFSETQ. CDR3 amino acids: CASSSGGTNTEAFF. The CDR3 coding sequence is TGCGCCAGCAGCTCGGGGGGCACGAACACTGAAGCTTTCTTT. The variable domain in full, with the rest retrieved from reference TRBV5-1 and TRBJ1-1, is KAGVTQTPRYLIKTRGQQVTLSCSPISGHRSVSWYQQTPGQGLQFLFEYFSETQRNKGNFPGRFSGRQFSNSRSEMNVSTLELGDSALYLCASSSGGTNTEAFFGQGTRLTVV.

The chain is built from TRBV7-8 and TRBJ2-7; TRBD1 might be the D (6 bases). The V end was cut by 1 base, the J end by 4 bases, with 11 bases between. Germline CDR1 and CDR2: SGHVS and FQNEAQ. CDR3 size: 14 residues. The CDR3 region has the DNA TGTGCCAGCAGCTTAGGAGGCAGGGGTTACGAGCAGTACTTC. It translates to CASSLGGRGYEQYF.

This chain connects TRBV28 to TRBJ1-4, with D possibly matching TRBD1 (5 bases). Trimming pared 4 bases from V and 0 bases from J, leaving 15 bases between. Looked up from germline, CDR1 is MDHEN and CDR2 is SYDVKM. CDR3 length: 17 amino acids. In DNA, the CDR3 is TGTGCCAGCAGTTCTATCTGGGGGGGTGCAACTAATGAAAAACTGTTTTTT. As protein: CASSSIWGGATNEKLFF.

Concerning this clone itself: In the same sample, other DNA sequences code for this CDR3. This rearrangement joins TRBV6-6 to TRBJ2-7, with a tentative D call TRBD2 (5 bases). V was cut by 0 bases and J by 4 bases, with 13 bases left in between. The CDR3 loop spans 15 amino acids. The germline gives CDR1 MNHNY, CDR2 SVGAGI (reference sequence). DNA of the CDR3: TGTGCCAGCAGTTACTCGGCAGGAGGAAGTTACGAGCAGTACTTC. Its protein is CASSYSAGGSYEQYF.

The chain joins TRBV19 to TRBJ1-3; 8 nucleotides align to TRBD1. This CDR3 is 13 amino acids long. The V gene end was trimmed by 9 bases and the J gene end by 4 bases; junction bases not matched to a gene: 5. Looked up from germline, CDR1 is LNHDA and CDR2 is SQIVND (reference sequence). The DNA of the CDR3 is TGTGCCAGCGGACAGGGCTTCGGAAACACCATATATTTT. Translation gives CASGQGFGNTIYF.

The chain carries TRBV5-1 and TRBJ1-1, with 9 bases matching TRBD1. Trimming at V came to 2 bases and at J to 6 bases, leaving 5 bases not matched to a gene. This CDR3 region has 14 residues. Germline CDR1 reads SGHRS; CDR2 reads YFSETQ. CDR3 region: CASSLGQGSPEAFF. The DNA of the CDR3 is TGCGCCAGCAGCTTAGGACAGGGGAGCCCTGAAGCTTTCTTT.

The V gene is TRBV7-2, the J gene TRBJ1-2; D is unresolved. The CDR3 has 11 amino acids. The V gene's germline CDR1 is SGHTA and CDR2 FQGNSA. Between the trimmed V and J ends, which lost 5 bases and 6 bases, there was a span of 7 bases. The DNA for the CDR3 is TGTGCCAGCAGCCCGCCCAATGGCTACACCTTC. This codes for CASSPPNGYTF.

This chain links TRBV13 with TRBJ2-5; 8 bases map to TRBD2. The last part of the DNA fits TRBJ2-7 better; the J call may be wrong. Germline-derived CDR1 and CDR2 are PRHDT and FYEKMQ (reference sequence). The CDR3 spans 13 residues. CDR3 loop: CASSPGTRYEQYF. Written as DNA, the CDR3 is TGTGCCAGCAGCCCGGGGACTAGATACGAGCAGTACTTC.

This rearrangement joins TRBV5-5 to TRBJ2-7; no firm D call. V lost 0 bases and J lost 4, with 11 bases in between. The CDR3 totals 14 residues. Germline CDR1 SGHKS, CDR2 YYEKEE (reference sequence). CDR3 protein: CASSLGQGSYEQYF. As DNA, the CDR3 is TGTGCCAGCAGCTTGGGACAAGGCTCTTACGAGCAGTACTTC.